This T cell receptor beta chain was captured in a study of cytomegalovirus exposure and HLA in healthy donors. Nominal health characterized the donors when sampled, though unrecorded immune exposures were likely. The CDR3 runs 14 residues. Trimming took off 3 bases at V and 0 bases at J, with 8 bases between the two ends. Germline CDR1 and CDR2: SGDLS and YYNGEE. PCR was performed using 60 Vbeta and 13 Jbeta primers. Libraries were prepared by immunoSEQ multiplex PCR; TCRdb keeps only in-frame clonotypes and omits some of them. This sample has about 80,000 clones, with around 80% found just once. Study-wide points: Later analysis found that TCR beta chains associated with HLA were more clonally expanded than other, equally common chains. The study listed 150 to 200 cytomegalovirus-associated TCR beta chains.

Regarding this clone: Antigen unknown.

The sequencing input was PBMCs. The chain is built from TRBV9 and TRBJ2-3; unclear D gene. The receptor's source is a man aged 25-45 years in good health and CMV-seronegative. The DNA of the CDR3 is TGTGCCAGCAGCGGTCAGATTAGCACAGATACGCAGTATTTT. It codes for CASSGQISTDTQYF.